Listed here are 15 T cell receptor beta chains from one sample, sequenced in a study of blood T cell repertoires in COVID-19. Generated by immunoSEQ multiplex PCR, the TCRdb table keeps only in-frame clones and is missing some. In the table there are about 90,000 clones, about 86% of which are singletons. Material: peripheral blood. Every receptor here comes from a man aged 80 or over with active or convalescent COVID-19.

This chain joins TRBV5-1 and TRBJ2-3; TRBD2 matches 10 bases. Looked up from germline, CDR1 is SGHRS and CDR2 is YFSETQ. Germline trimming cut 2 bases from V and 8 bases from J; bases unmatched to any gene: 5. This CDR3 contains 14 residues. The CDR3 reads CASSFDTSGTTQYF. The CDR3 coding sequence is TGCGCCAGCAGCTTTGATACTAGCGGGACTACGCAGTATTTT.

The chain combines TRBV15 with TRBJ2-5, with a tentative D call TRBD2 (6 bases). This CDR3 comprises 16 residues. Germline CDR1 and CDR2: LNHNV and YYDKDF (reference sequence). Trimming cost V 0 bases and J 2 bases, with 13 bases left between them. The DNA of the CDR3 is TGTGCCACCAGCAGAGATCCGAGTAGCGGACAAGAGACCCAGTACTTC. It yields the protein CATSRDPSSGQETQYF. Supplemented by reference TRBV15 and TRBJ2-5, the full variable domain reads DAMVIQNPRYQVTQFGKPVTLSCSQTLNHNVMYWYQQKSSQAPKLLFHYYDKDFNNEADTPDNFQSRRPNTSFCFLDIRSPGLGDTAMYLCATSRDPSSGQETQYFGPGTRLLVL.

The chain employs TRBV29-1 and TRBJ2-1; 12 nucleotides agree with TRBD1. Germline CDR1 SQVTM, CDR2 ANQGSEA. J gave up 5 bases and V 5 bases, and 4 bases lay outside the gene matches. CDR3 size: 14 residues. CDR3 coding DNA: TGCAGCGTTCCGGGACAGGGGGCAGACAATGAGCAGTTCTTC. As protein: CSVPGQGADNEQFF.

The chain couples TRBV28 to TRBJ2-3, with D unclear. Germline V gene lookup returns CDR1 MDHEN and CDR2 SYDVKM. The V end was cut by 5 bases, the J end by 3 bases, with 12 bases between. This CDR3 is built from 14 residues. As DNA, the CDR3 is TGTGCCAGCAGTCCCCCTTGGGCTACAGATACGCAGTATTTT. It translates to CASSPPWATDTQYF.

The chain employs TRBV19 and TRBJ2-3, with TRBD2 as a possible D gene (5 bases). There are 16 residues in the CDR3. Trimming took off 5 bases at V and 3 bases at J, with 18 bases between the two ends. Germline V CDR1 and CDR2: LNHDA, SQIVND (reference sequence). In DNA, the CDR3 is TGTGCCAGTAGTTCGGACGGACGGGATTTGACAGATACGCAGTATTTT. This codes for CASSSDGRDLTDTQYF.

CDR3 amino acids: CASNQVAGAPNEQFF. Written as DNA, the CDR3 is TGTGCCAGCAACCAGGTCGCGGGAGCCCCCAATGAGCAGTTCTTC. The V call is TRBV5-6, the J call TRBJ2-1; 7 positions match TRBD2. The CDR3 sequence is 15 residues long. Germline V gene sequence: CDR1 SGHDT, CDR2 YYEEEE. V shed 6 bases and J 6 bases; nucleotides not matched to a gene: 12.

V usage is TRBV27 and J usage is TRBJ1-6; 9 bases are shared with TRBD1. With V trimmed by 3 bases and J by 6 bases, 0 bases remained unmatched. The CDR3 has 14 amino acids. Looked up from germline, CDR1 is MNHEY and CDR2 is SMNVEV (reference sequence). The CDR3 DNA is TGTGCCAGCAGTTTGGACAGGGGTAATTCACCCCTCCACTTT. It codes for CASSLDRGNSPLHF.

The chain couples TRBV5-4 to TRBJ2-7, with TRBD2 matching 11 bases. The CDR3 totals 17 residues. After removal of 4 bases from V and 0 bases from J, the junction contained 9 bases not matched to a gene. Germline assignment: CDR1 SGHNT and CDR2 YYREEE (reference sequence). CDR3 DNA: TGTGCCAGCAGCAAATTCACTAGCGGGGGAAGCTCCTACGAGCAGTACTTC. This sequence encodes CASSKFTSGGSSYEQYF.

The rearrangement links TRBV5-1 to TRBJ2-1, with TRBD2 matching 11 bases. Trimming took 1 base from V and 4 from J; bases not matched to a gene: 10. Germline CDR1 reads SGHRS; CDR2 reads YFSETQ. This CDR3 is built from 18 residues. This CDR3 reads CASSLLGAGTSGYNEQFF. The CDR3 DNA reads as TGCGCCAGCAGCTTGTTAGGGGCCGGGACTAGCGGATACAATGAGCAGTTCTTC.

This clone was recorded once. The chain recombines TRBV3-1 (or the pseudogene TRBV3-2) with TRBJ2-5; D is possibly TRBD1 (5 bases). CDR3 length: 12 residues. Between the trimmed V and J ends, which lost 4 bases and 7 bases, there was a span of 10 bases. Germline CDR1 is LGHDT and CDR2 is YNNKEL (reference sequence). CDR3 nucleotides: TGTGCCAGCAGCCGGCAGGGTGGGACCCAGTACTTC. This gives the protein CASSRQGGTQYF.

V is TRBV29-1 and J is TRBJ2-7; possible D gene TRBD2, 5 bases. Germline V CDR1 and CDR2: SQVTM, ANQGSEA. V lost 4 bases and J 6 bases, leaving 13 bases between the germline ends. This CDR3 comprises 12 residues. The CDR3 DNA sequence: TGCAGCGTTGGAGTGGGAGAGGCCGAGCAGTACTTC. Translation: CSVGVGEAEQYF.

This clone was seen once. The V call is TRBV18, the J call TRBJ1-6; 11 bases align to TRBD1. Germline lookup yields CDR1 KGHSH and CDR2 LQKENI. The length of the CDR3 is 14 residues. V gave up 2 bases and J gave up 10 bases; unmatched junction bases: 1. CDR3: CASSPGTGGSPLHF. For the CDR3, the DNA is TGTGCCAGCTCACCAGGGACAGGGGGATCACCCCTCCACTTT.

This chain uses TRBV30 with TRBJ1-3; D uncertain. V was shortened by 0 bases and J by 7 bases, with 4 bases between the two germline ends. Germline V lookup: CDR1 GTSNPN, CDR2 SVGIG (reference sequence). The CDR3 length is 11 residues. The CDR3 nucleotides are TGTGCCTGGAGTGTACGGAACACCATATATTTT. Translated, it gives CAWSVRNTIYF.

The CDR3 DNA is TGTGCCAGCAGCTTGGCCGGGACAGTGGGACCCGGTGAGCAGTTCTTC. Protein product: CASSLAGTVGPGEQFF. The chain recombines TRBV7-9 with TRBJ2-1; 7 bases map to TRBD1. This CDR3 region has 16 residues. The germline V gene encodes CDR1 SEHNR and CDR2 FQNEAQ (reference sequence). With V trimmed by 3 bases and J by 9 bases, 14 bases remained unmatched.

The rearrangement uses TRBV7-2 and TRBJ2-7, with TRBD2 identical over 10 bases. Germline lookup yields CDR1 SGHTA and CDR2 FQGNSA. The CDR3 runs 15 residues. Trimming at V came to 1 base and at J to 4 bases, leaving 4 bases not matched to a gene. The CDR3 here is CASSLGAGGAYEQYF. The CDR3 coding sequence is TGTGCCAGCAGCTTAGGAGCGGGAGGGGCATACGAGCAGTACTTC. The whole variable domain, remainder taken from reference TRBV7-2 and TRBJ2-7, is GAGVSQSPSNKVTEKGKDVELRCDPISGHTALYWYRQSLGQGLEFLIYFQGNSAPDKSGLPSDRFSAERTGGSVSTLTIQRTQQEDSAVYLCASSLGAGGAYEQYFGPGTRLTVT.